What follows are 27 T cell receptor beta chains derived from one specimen sequenced in a study of graft-versus-host responses after intestinal transplantation. Measured with immunoSEQ multiplex PCR; TCRdb has only the in-frame clones, and not every one. The repertoire holds 80,000 to 95,000 clones, around 93% seen once, with about 2% in the top ten. These receptors' antigens are unknown. Here the sequenced sample was unstimulated CD8+ T cells sorted from spleen or lymph node cells, taken before intestinal transplant. The receptors come from a human donor who received an intestinal transplant.

This chain links TRBV5-1 with TRBJ2-7, with 11 bases aligning to TRBD1. The V and J ends lost 3 bases and 6 bases, in that order; junction bases with no gene match: 2. Germline V lookup: CDR1 SGHRS, CDR2 YFSETQ. The CDR3 sequence is 13 residues long. CDR3 in amino acids: CASSSGTGGEQYF. In DNA form, the CDR3 reads TGCGCCAGCAGCTCCGGGACAGGGGGCGAGCAGTACTTC.

The chain combines TRBV19 with TRBJ1-1; D gene ambiguous. The CDR3 length is 14 residues. Trimming removed 7 bases from V and 6 bases from J, with 18 bases in between. CDR1 is LNHDA and CDR2 is SQIVND in the germline V gene (reference sequence). The CDR3 loop reads CASTPGRGLAEAFF. The DNA for the CDR3 is TGTGCCAGTACCCCGGGTAGAGGGCTAGCTGAAGCTTTCTTT. Using reference TRBV19 and TRBJ1-1 for the parts outside the CDR3, the full variable domain is DGGITQSPKYLFRKEGQNVTLSCEQNLNHDAMYWYRQDPGQGLRLIYYSQIVNDFQKGDIAEGYSVSREKKESFPLTVTSAQKNPTAFYLCASTPGRGLAEAFFGQGTRLTVV.

The chain combines TRBV7-9 with TRBJ2-5; no definite D call. V shed 0 bases and J shed 3 bases, with 5 bases lying between them. The CDR3 contains 13 residues. Germline V lookup: CDR1 SEHNR, CDR2 FQNEAQ (reference sequence). CDR3 amino acids: CASSLAPEETQYF. In DNA form, the CDR3 reads TGTGCCAGCAGCTTAGCGCCGGAAGAGACCCAGTACTTC.

This chain uses TRBV7-9 with TRBJ2-7, with D tentatively TRBD1 (5 bases). V lost 4 bases to trimming and J lost 1 base, with 8 bases between them. The germline V gene has CDR1 SEHNR and CDR2 FQNEAQ (reference sequence). The CDR3 covers 13 residues. The CDR3 reads CASSSTDSYEQYF. DNA for the CDR3: TGTGCCAGCAGCTCGACAGATTCCTACGAGCAGTACTTC.

The chain recombines TRBV27 with TRBJ2-7, with 8 bases fitting TRBD2. V lost 6 bases to trimming and J lost 3 bases; unmatched junction nucleotides: 7. CDR3 size: 14 residues. Germline CDR1 MNHEY, CDR2 SMNVEV (reference sequence). CDR3 amino acids: CASRKAGEVYEQYF. For the CDR3, the DNA is TGTGCCAGCAGGAAAGCGGGGGAGGTCTACGAGCAGTACTTC.

Notes on this clone: A read error may produce the germline difference seen at one junction end. The chain couples TRBV7-8 to TRBJ2-7; the match to TRBD2 covers 9 bases. The CDR3 is 11 amino acids. From germline, CDR1 is SGHVS and CDR2 FQNEAQ. CDR3 region: CASSGSGGIRF. The CDR3 coding sequence is TGTGCCAGCAGCGGTAGCGGGGGAATCCGCTTC.

V and J are TRBV19 and TRBJ2-7; D possibly corresponds to TRBD1 (8 bases). This CDR3 has 18 amino acids. Germline V gene data show CDR1 as LNHDA and CDR2 as SQIVND (reference sequence). V lost 1 base to trimming and J lost 2 bases, with 21 bases between them. The CDR3 nucleotides are TGTGCCAGTAGTATAGGACGCGGGGGACAGGTTCTCCCCTACGAGCAGTACTTC. This gives the protein CASSIGRGGQVLPYEQYF. The entire variable domain, with the rest obtained from reference TRBV19 and TRBJ2-7, is as follows: DGGITQSPKYLFRKEGQNVTLSCEQNLNHDAMYWYRQDPGQGLRLIYYSQIVNDFQKGDIAEGYSVSREKKESFPLTVTSAQKNPTAFYLCASSIGRGGQVLPYEQYFGPGTRLTVT.

The chain uses TRBV19 and TRBJ2-2; 10 nucleotides line up with TRBD2. Unmatched junction bases numbered 4, after V lost 8 bases and J lost 4 bases. CDR3 size: 14 residues. The germline gives CDR1 LNHDA, CDR2 SQIVND (reference sequence). CDR3 amino acids: CASCLAGATGELFF. CDR3 nucleotides: TGTGCCAGTTGCCTAGCGGGGGCCACCGGGGAGCTGTTTTTT. Looking up the rest from reference TRBV19 and TRBJ2-2 gives the full variable domain: DGGITQSPKYLFRKEGQNVTLSCEQNLNHDAMYWYRQDPGQGLRLIYYSQIVNDFQKGDIAEGYSVSREKKESFPLTVTSAQKNPTAFYLCASCLAGATGELFFGEGSRLTVL.

V and J are TRBV4-1 and TRBJ1-1, with TRBD1 as a possible D gene (5 bases). V lost 0 bases to trimming and J lost 0 bases, with 14 bases between them. CDR3 length: 17 amino acids. Germline CDR1 and CDR2: MGHRA and YSYEKL. CDR3 in DNA: TGCGCCAGCAGCCAAGACCCCCAGGGAGGTCTGAACACTGAAGCTTTCTTT. Translated: CASSQDPQGGLNTEAFF.

This chain joins TRBV9 and TRBJ2-1, with TRBD2 matching over 8 bases. V was pared by 3 bases and J by 3 bases, with 8 bases of the junction left unmatched. The CDR3 contains 16 residues. CDR1 and CDR2 from the germline V gene are SGDLS and YYNGEE. The CDR3 sequence: CASSAGSGGFYNEQFF. The DNA for the CDR3 is TGTGCCAGCAGCGCCGGAAGCGGGGGTTTCTACAATGAGCAGTTCTTC.

The rearrangement joins TRBV19 to TRBJ1-5; no clear D. V lost 8 bases and J lost 5, with 16 bases in between. CDR3 length: 14 residues. CDR1 is LNHDA, CDR2 SQIVND, per germline (reference sequence). The CDR3 loop is CASDIGEVHQPQHF. CDR3 nucleotide sequence: TGTGCCAGTGATATCGGGGAGGTTCATCAGCCCCAGCATTTT.

The chain uses TRBV14 and TRBJ2-5, with a weak D call TRBD2 (5 bases). Germline assignment: CDR1 SGHDN and CDR2 FVKESK. The CDR3 covers 15 residues. Trimming pared 2 bases from V and 3 bases from J, leaving 13 bases between. CDR3 DNA: TGTGCCAGCAGCCAATTCGGTATCGGGAAAGAGACCCAGTACTTC. It yields the protein CASSQFGIGKETQYF. Full variable domain (rest looked up from reference TRBV14 and TRBJ2-5): EAGVTQFPSHSVIEKGQTVTLRCDPISGHDNLYWYRRVMGKEIKFLLHFVKESKQDESGMPNNRFLAERTGGTYSTLKVQPAELEDSGVYFCASSQFGIGKETQYFGPGTRLLVL.

The rearrangement links TRBV10-3 to TRBJ2-7; D is perhaps TRBD2 (5 bases). The CDR3 length is 14 residues. The V end was cut by 10 bases, the J end by 5 bases, with 21 bases between. Per the germline V gene, CDR1 is ENHRY and CDR2 is SYGVKD. The CDR3 DNA follows: TGTGCCACCACTACCGGTGAGGGCAACCACGAGCAGTACTTC. Its translation: CATTTGEGNHEQYF.

This chain links TRBV19 with TRBJ1-6; D is perhaps TRBD1 (5 bases). The germline gives CDR1 LNHDA, CDR2 SQIVND (reference sequence). The CDR3 has 15 residues. The ends were cut back, 3 bases at V and 2 bases at J, with 8 bases in the middle. The CDR3 nucleotides read TGTGCCAGTAGTATGGGGGGGACCTATAATTCACCCCTCCACTTT. Translating it yields CASSMGGTYNSPLHF.

This chain uses TRBV6-5 with TRBJ1-3; perhaps TRBD1 as D (6 bases). CDR3 size: 13 residues. Germline V gene sequence: CDR1 MNHEY, CDR2 SVGAGI. Trimming took 7 bases from V and 8 from J, leaving 15 bases between them. The CDR3 sequence: CASISQGRDTIYF. The CDR3 coding sequence is TGTGCCAGCATCTCCCAGGGGAGAGACACCATATATTTT.

This rearrangement joins TRBV5-1 to TRBJ1-2; 7 bases are a match to TRBD1. Germline V gives CDR1 SGHRS, CDR2 YFSETQ. This CDR3 has 14 residues. V shed 4 bases and J 14 bases; nucleotides not matched to a gene: 17. The CDR3 DNA reads TGCGCCAGCAGCCGATACCAAAAGACAGGGAATAGTACCTTC. It encodes CASSRYQKTGNSTF.

The chain links TRBV19 to TRBJ1-1; tentatively, D is TRBD1 (5 bases). Germline-derived CDR1 and CDR2 are LNHDA and SQIVND (reference sequence). This CDR3 has 12 amino acids. V lost 6 bases, J lost 4 bases, and 9 bases lay in between. The CDR3 here is CASSAGGTEAFF. For the CDR3, the DNA is TGTGCCAGTAGCGCCGGGGGCACTGAAGCTTTCTTT.

CDR3 in DNA: TGTGCCGAAGGGGGCCTAGATGAAAAACTGTTTTTT. Protein product: CAEGGLDEKLFF. The gene calls are TRBV2 and TRBJ1-4, with 7 bases that match TRBD1. V trimming: 11 bases; J trimming: 6 bases; junction bases outside the gene matches: 6. CDR1 is SNHLY and CDR2 is FYNNEI in the germline V gene. The CDR3 totals 12 residues. Based on the CDR3 plus reference TRBV2 and TRBJ1-4, the full variable domain is EPEVTQTPSHQVTQMGQEVILRCVPISNHLYFYWYRQILGQKVEFLVSFYNNEISEKSEIFDDQFSVERPDGSNFTLKIRSTKLEDSAMYFCAEGGLDEKLFFGSGTQLSVL.

The chain couples TRBV6-5 to TRBJ2-1, with 7 bases identical to TRBD1. The CDR3 runs 12 residues. Germline-derived CDR1 and CDR2 are MNHEY and SVGAGI. Unmatched junction bases numbered 5, after V lost 5 bases and J lost 10 bases. CDR3 sequence (DNA): TGTGCCAGCAGTCTAGGGGGCGGGGAGCAGTTCTTC. Translated, it gives CASSLGGGEQFF.

This chain links TRBV27 with TRBJ2-3; D unclear. The V and J ends lost 7 bases and 0 bases respectively, with 8 bases between them. CDR1 MNHEY and CDR2 SMNVEV come from the germline V gene (reference sequence). The CDR3 extends over 13 amino acids. CDR3 sequence reads: CASIATSTDTQYF. The CDR3 bases are TGTGCCAGCATAGCCACTAGCACAGATACGCAGTATTTT.

The table lists this clone with a count of one. The chain couples TRBV13 to TRBJ1-2; D is unclear. V was shortened by 5 bases and J by 6 bases, with 16 bases between the two germline ends. In germline, CDR1 is PRHDT, CDR2 FYEKMQ (reference sequence). The CDR3 extends over 14 amino acids. CDR3: CASSERTVRDGYTF. CDR3 DNA sequence: TGTGCCAGCAGCGAGCGGACGGTCCGGGATGGCTACACCTTC. Based on the CDR3 plus reference TRBV13 and TRBJ1-2, the full variable domain is AAGVIQSPRHLIKEKRETATLKCYPIPRHDTVYWYQQGPGQDPQFLISFYEKMQSDKGSIPDRFSAQQFSDYHSELNMSSLELGDSALYFCASSERTVRDGYTFGSGTRLTVV.

Only one count was recorded for this clone. The genes are TRBV9 and TRBJ2-7; TRBD1 is a possible D gene (6 bases). Trimming pared 4 bases from V and 5 bases from J, leaving 19 bases between. CDR1 and CDR2 (germline): SGDLS, YYNGEE. The CDR3 length is 15 residues. The CDR3 reads CASSPRPGTIHEQYF. In DNA form, the CDR3 reads TGTGCCAGCAGCCCCCGTCCAGGGACAATCCACGAGCAGTACTTC.

The rearrangement uses TRBV5-6 and TRBJ2-2; perhaps TRBD2 as D (6 bases). V lost 1 base to trimming and J lost 2 bases, with 9 bases between them. CDR3 length equals 15 residues. CDR1 and CDR2 (germline): SGHDT, YYEEEE. CDR3 coding DNA: TGTGCCAGCAGCTTGCCGGGACTTAACACCGGGGAGCTGTTTTTT. Its protein is CASSLPGLNTGELFF. The complete variable domain, with remaining parts taken from reference TRBV5-6 and TRBJ2-2, reads DAGVTQSPTHLIKTRGQQVTLRCSPKSGHDTVSWYQQALGQGPQFIFQYYEEEERQRGNFPDRFSGHQFPNYSSELNVNALLLGDSALYLCASSLPGLNTGELFFGEGSRLTVL.

The rearrangement links TRBV19 to TRBJ1-5, with 8 bases aligning to TRBD1. The junction had 9 bases not matched to a gene; V was cut back by 8 bases and J by 0 bases. Germline CDR1 and CDR2: LNHDA and SQIVND (reference sequence). The CDR3 runs 16 residues. DNA of the CDR3: TGTGCCAGTGATACGGGACAGGTGATTAGCAATCAGCCCCAGCATTTT. Encoded protein: CASDTGQVISNQPQHF.

The rearrangement joins TRBV27 to TRBJ2-7; possibly TRBD2 for D (6 bases). There are 14 residues in the CDR3. The V gene's germline CDR1 is MNHEY and CDR2 SMNVEV (reference sequence). Trimming left V 5 bases short and J 1 base short, with 12 bases between. The CDR3 here is CASSPGGVSYEQYF. CDR3 coding DNA: TGTGCCAGCAGTCCTGGCGGGGTTTCCTACGAGCAGTACTTC.

The chain is built from TRBV30 and TRBJ2-1; 9 bases fit TRBD1. V shed 3 bases, J shed 0 bases, and the junction held 6 bases outside the gene matches. The germline gives CDR1 GTSNPN, CDR2 SVGIG (reference sequence). The CDR3 covers 16 residues. Written as DNA, the CDR3 is TGTGCCTGGAGAGATCGACAGGGGGACTCCTACAATGAGCAGTTCTTC. It encodes CAWRDRQGDSYNEQFF.

The rearrangement links TRBV30 to TRBJ2-5; 8 nucleotides align to TRBD2. The CDR3 contains 15 residues. Trimming at V came to 2 bases and at J to 5 bases, leaving 10 bases not matched to a gene. In germline, CDR1 is GTSNPN, CDR2 SVGIG (reference sequence). CDR3 nucleotide sequence: TGTGCCTGGAGTCCTGACGCGACTAGCGAGGAGACCCAGTACTTC. Encoded protein: CAWSPDATSEETQYF.